These 9 T cell receptor beta chains share one sample of origin, sequenced in a study of OX40 agonist ivuxolimab in advanced cancers. TCRdb keeps only in-frame clones here, not all; method: immunoSEQ multiplex PCR. The sample records around 70,000 clones, 70% to 85% being singletons. Sample: CD4+ or CD8+ T cells sorted from blood, taken in a trial of the OX40 agonist ivuxolimab. Receptors originate from an adult with an advanced solid tumor such as melanoma, head and neck, liver or kidney cancer.

The J gene is TRBJ1-5, the V gene TRBV5-1; no firm D call. Trimming removed 4 bases at V and 4 bases at J, with 9 bases between. CDR3 size: 13 residues. Germline lookup yields CDR1 SGHRS and CDR2 YFSETQ. The CDR3 is CASSPDPNQPQHF. In DNA, the CDR3 is TGCGCCAGCAGCCCAGACCCGAATCAGCCCCAGCATTTT.

This chain uses TRBV5-1 with TRBJ2-5; 7 bases fit TRBD1. The CDR3 length is 15 residues. With 0 bases clipped from V and 5 bases from J, the junction kept 7 bases outside the gene matches. Germline CDR1 reads SGHRS; CDR2 reads YFSETQ. CDR3 region: CASSLALYRGETQYF. The DNA for the CDR3 is TGCGCCAGCAGCTTGGCCTTATACAGGGGTGAGACCCAGTACTTC. Full variable domain (missing parts from reference TRBV5-1 and TRBJ2-5): KAGVTQTPRYLIKTRGQQVTLSCSPISGHRSVSWYQQTPGQGLQFLFEYFSETQRNKGNFPGRFSGRQFSNSRSEMNVSTLELGDSALYLCASSLALYRGETQYFGPGTRLLVL.

As for this clone: One end of the junction does not line up with germline, which may come from a read error. The chain carries TRBV5-4 and TRBJ2-2; 7 bases match TRBD1. Germline V gives CDR1 SGHNT, CDR2 YYREEE (reference sequence). This CDR3 spans 18 amino acids. CDR3 loop: CASTLGTASTANTGELFF. CDR3 in DNA: TGCGCCAGCACCCTCGGGACAGCTTCTACCGCGAACACCGGGGAGCTGTTTTTT.

This chain connects TRBV15 to TRBJ1-1; possibly TRBD1 for D (5 bases). From germline, CDR1 is LNHNV and CDR2 YYDKDF (reference sequence). This CDR3 spans 13 amino acids. Trimming removed 7 bases at V and 8 bases at J, with 17 bases between. In DNA form, the CDR3 reads TGTGCCACCAAGGCGGACACCCCTATGGAAGCTTTCTTT. Encoded protein: CATKADTPMEAFF.

The CDR3 is CASSIRLSDGYTF. The CDR3 DNA reads as TGTGCCAGTTCAATCAGGCTCTCAGATGGCTACACCTTC. The chain is built from TRBV18 and TRBJ1-2; D not certain. Trimming took off 9 bases at V and 6 bases at J, with 17 bases between the two ends. Germline V lookup: CDR1 KGHSH, CDR2 LQKENI. This CDR3 is built from 13 residues.

This chain links TRBV27 with TRBJ2-7, with D possibly TRBD1 on 5 matching bases. The CDR3 spans 13 residues. The V and J ends lost 5 bases and 2 bases respectively, with 10 bases between them. Germline loops: CDR1 MNHEY, CDR2 SMNVEV (reference sequence). The CDR3 loop reads CASSPRGTYEQYF. CDR3 DNA: TGTGCCAGCAGTCCAAGGGGTACCTACGAGCAGTACTTC.

A remark on this clone: Relative to the germline gene, one junction end is altered; a read error may explain this. CDR3 DNA sequence: TGCGCCAGCAGCCAGGACCTTTCGCAGGGGGTGAATACTGAAGCTTTCTTT. Protein sequence: CASSQDLSQGVNTEAFF. The chain recombines TRBV4-3 with TRBJ1-1; 7 bases align to TRBD1. Germline-derived CDR1 and CDR2 are LGHNA and YSLEER. The CDR3 contains 17 residues.

The J gene is TRBJ1-1, the V gene TRBV5-1, with unresolved D. Germline lookup yields CDR1 SGHRS and CDR2 YFSETQ. Trimming stripped 0 bases from V and 7 bases from J, with 10 bases between. The CDR3 contains 13 residues. The CDR3 reads CASSLVVGVEAFF. CDR3 in DNA: TGCGCCAGCAGCTTGGTGGTTGGGGTTGAAGCTTTCTTT.

This clone has just one count. An end of the junction differs from the germline gene, which may be a read error. The V gene is TRBV5-1, the J gene TRBJ2-7; 7 positions agree with TRBD1. Germline-derived CDR1 and CDR2 are SGHRS and YFSETQ. The CDR3 has 13 residues. The CDR3 DNA reads TGTGCCAGCGAACGGGACAGCTCCTACGAGCAGTACTTC. Translation gives CASERDSSYEQYF.